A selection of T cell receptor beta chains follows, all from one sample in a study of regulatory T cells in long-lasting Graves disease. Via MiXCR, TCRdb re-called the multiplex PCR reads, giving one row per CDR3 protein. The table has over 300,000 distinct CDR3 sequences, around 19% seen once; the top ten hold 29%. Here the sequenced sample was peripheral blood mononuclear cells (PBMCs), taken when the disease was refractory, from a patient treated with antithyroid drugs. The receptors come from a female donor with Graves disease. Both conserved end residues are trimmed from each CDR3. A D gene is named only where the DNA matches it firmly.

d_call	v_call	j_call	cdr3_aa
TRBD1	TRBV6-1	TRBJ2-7	ASSVNRGTYEQY
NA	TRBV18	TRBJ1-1	ASTLQARNTEAF
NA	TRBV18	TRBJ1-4	ASSPRLTPGSNEKLF
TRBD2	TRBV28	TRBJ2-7	ASSFPIRLAGGSYEQY
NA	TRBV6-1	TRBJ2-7	ASSEPLEPKRY
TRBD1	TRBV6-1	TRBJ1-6	ASSEGPLTGGGSPLH
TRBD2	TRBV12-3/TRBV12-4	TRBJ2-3	ASSLKPGTSGSDTQY
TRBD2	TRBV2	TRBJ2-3	ATLPGLGRESTDTQY
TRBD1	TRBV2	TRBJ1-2	ASRREGQGIYGYT
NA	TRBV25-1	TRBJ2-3	ASSWFGTDTQY
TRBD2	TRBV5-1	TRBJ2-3	ASSLLAGADTQY
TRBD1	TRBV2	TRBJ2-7	ASSEEGTGMYEQY
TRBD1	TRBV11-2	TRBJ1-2	ASSSLQGAGGYT
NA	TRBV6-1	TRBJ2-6	ASFWWKTGANVLT
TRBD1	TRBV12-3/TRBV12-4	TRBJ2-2	ASGPGQGAANTGELF
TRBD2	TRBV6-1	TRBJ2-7	ASRPSSGGASYEQY
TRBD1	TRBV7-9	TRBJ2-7	ASSLGGTEFYEQY
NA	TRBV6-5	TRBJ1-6	ASSYSLYNSPLH